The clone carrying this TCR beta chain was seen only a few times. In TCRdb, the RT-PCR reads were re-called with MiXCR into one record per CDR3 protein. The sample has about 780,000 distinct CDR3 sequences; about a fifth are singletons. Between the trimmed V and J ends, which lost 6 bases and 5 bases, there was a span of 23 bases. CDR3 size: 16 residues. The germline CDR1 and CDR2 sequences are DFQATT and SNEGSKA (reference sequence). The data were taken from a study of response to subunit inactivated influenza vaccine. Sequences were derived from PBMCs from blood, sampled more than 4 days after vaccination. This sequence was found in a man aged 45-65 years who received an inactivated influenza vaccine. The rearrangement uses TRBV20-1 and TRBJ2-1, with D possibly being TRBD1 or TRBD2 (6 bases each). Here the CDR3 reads CSAPGASVTPHNEQFF. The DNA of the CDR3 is TGCAGTGCCCCAGGGGCTAGCGTGACGCCGCACAATGAGCAGTTCTTC.